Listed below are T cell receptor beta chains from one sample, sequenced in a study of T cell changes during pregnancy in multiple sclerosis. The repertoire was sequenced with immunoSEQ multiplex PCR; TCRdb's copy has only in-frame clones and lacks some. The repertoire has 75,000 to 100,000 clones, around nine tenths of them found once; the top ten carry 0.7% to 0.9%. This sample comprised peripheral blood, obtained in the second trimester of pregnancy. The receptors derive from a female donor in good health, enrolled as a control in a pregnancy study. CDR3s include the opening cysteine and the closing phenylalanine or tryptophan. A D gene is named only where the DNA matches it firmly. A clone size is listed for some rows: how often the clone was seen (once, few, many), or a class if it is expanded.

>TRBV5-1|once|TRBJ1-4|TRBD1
TGCGCCAGCAGCTTGGGTGTCCAGGGGGGAGATGAAAAACTGTTTTTT
CASSLGVQGGDEKLFF
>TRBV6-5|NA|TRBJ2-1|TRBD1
TGTGCCAGCAGTCGAGGGACAGGGGAGCGGGATGAGCAGTTCTTC
CASSRGTGERDEQFF
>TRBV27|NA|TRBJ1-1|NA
TGTGCCAGCAGTTTGGAGGCCTGGGGCACTGAAGCTTTCTTT
CASSLEAWGTEAFF
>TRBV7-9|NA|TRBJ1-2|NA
TGTGCCAGCAGCTTAGCTAGCTCCTATGGCTACACCTTC
CASSLASSYGYTF
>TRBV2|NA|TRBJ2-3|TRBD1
TGTGCCAGCAGCCGGGACAGGGGTTCCACAGATACGCAGTATTTT
CASSRDRGSTDTQYF
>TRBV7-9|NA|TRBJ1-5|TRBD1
TGTGCCAGCAGCTCCTCCGGGACAGGGTATCAGCCCCAGCATTTT
CASSSSGTGYQPQHF
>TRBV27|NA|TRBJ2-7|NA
TGTGCCAGCAGTTTAAGGAAACGGGGGGAGCAGTACTTC
CASSLRKRGEQYF
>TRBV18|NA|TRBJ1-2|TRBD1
TGTGCCAGCTCAAACAGGGGGCTTAGAGATGGCTACACCTTC
CASSNRGLRDGYTF
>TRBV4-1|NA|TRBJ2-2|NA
TGCGCCAGCAGCCCAAACACCGGGGAGCTGTTTTTT
CASSPNTGELFF
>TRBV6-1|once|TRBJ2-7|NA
TGTGCCAGCAGTGAAGCTAGTTCCTACGAGCAGTACTTC
CASSEASSYEQYF
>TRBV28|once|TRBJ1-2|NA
TGTGCCAGCGGCGGCGGGGCCAACTATGGCTACACCTTC
CASGGGANYGYTF
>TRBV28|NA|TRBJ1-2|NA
TGTGCCAGCAGTTTAGCCCCGGGAAACTATGGCTACACCTTC
CASSLAPGNYGYTF
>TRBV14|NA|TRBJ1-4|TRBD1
TGTGCCAGCAGCCAACGCCCACCGGGACAGACTAATGAAAAACTGTTTTTT
CASSQRPPGQTNEKLFF
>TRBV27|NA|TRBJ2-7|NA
TGTGCCAGCAGTCGGGGCTACGAGCAGTACTTC
CASSRGYEQYF
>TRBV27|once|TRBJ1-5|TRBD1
TGTGCCAGCAGTCAGATCCAGACAGGGGGTCTCATGCCCCAGCATTTT
CASSQIQTGGLMPQHF
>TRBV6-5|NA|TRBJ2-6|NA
TGTGCCAGCAGTTACGGCGACACTGGGGCCAACGTCCTGACTTTC
CASSYGDTGANVLTF
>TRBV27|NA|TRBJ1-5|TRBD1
TGTGCCAGCAGTTTATGGGGGGACAGGGAGGGGCCCCAGCATTTT
CASSLWGDREGPQHF
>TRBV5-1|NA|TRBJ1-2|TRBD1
TGCGCCAGCAGCTTTGGGACAGGGGCTCTTAACTATGGCTACACCTTC
CASSFGTGALNYGYTF
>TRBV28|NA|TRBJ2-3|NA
TGTGCCAGCACAGAGGGCCGAAACACAGATACGCAGTATTTT
CASTEGRNTDTQYF
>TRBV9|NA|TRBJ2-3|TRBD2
TGTGCCAGCAGCGTAGTGGGGACTAGCCCGACAGATACGCAGTATTTT
CASSVVGTSPTDTQYF
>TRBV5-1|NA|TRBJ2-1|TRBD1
TGCGCCAGCAGCTTGGACTTAGGTACGGGACAGGGGTATGAGCAGTTCTTC
CASSLDLGTGQGYEQFF
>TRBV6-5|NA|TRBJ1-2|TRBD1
TGTGCCAGCAGCCGCACGATGACAGGGGCGGATGGCTACACCTTC
CASSRTMTGADGYTF
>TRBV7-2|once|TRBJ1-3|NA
TGTGCCAGCAGCTGGGACACAGGAAACACCATATATTTT
CASSWDTGNTIYF
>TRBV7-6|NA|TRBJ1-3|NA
TGTGCCAGCATGCGGGGAACTGGAAACACCATATATTTT
CASMRGTGNTIYF
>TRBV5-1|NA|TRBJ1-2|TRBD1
TGCGCCAGCAGCTTGCGGGACAGGGACAACTATGGCTACACCTTC
CASSLRDRDNYGYTF
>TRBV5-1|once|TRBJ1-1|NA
TGCGCCAGCAGCTTGGATGGGGGCGCGGGCACTGAAGCTTTCTTT
CASSLDGGAGTEAFF
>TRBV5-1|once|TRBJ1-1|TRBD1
TGCGCCAGCAGGGTGGACAGGGTTCCTGAAGCTTTCTTT
CASRVDRVPEAFF
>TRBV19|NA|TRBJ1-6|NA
TGTGCCAGTACCCCCTTCGGTCGCTCCTATAATTCACCCCTCCACTTT
CASTPFGRSYNSPLHF
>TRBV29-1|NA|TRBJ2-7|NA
TGCAGCGTTGAAAGGTCAGGGTCCGAGCAGTACTTC
CSVERSGSEQYF
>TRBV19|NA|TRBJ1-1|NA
TGTGCCAGTAGTACCCTCCCAGGGGCTGAAGCTTTCTTT
CASSTLPGAEAFF
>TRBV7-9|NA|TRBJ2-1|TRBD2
TGTGCCAGCAGCTTAGTGTTTGTAGCGGGCAATGAGCAGTTCTTC
CASSLVFVAGNEQFF
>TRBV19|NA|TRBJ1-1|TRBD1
TGTGCCAGTAGTTCCCCAAGACAGGGTATAATGAACACTGAAGCTTTCTTT
CASSSPRQGIMNTEAFF
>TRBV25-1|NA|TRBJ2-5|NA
TGTGCCAGCAGTGAAAGGGCAGGGGCGGAGACCCAGTACTTC
CASSERAGAETQYF